This T cell receptor beta chain was sequenced for a study of blood T cells in healthy people across ages. CDR1 and CDR2 (germline): DFQATT, SNEGSKA (reference sequence). V was trimmed by 2 bases and J by 4 bases, leaving 5 bases between them. The CDR3 sequence is 11 residues long. A second PCR, run for roughly 7 to 11 cycles, used a sample-barcoded 5' primer plus a J-beta primer mix. MiXCR, applied by TCRdb to the 5' RACE reads, yields one record per CDR3 protein. The table shows 800,000 to 950,000 distinct CDR3 sequences, with approximately 32% occurring only once. This clonotype came up a few times. This same sample was also taken into another study, of T cells of mothers and their children.

The V call is TRBV20-1, the J call TRBJ1-2; D remains unclear. The sequence came from a woman aged 40 to 50 in good health. The sequenced sample was blood. The CDR3 is CSARRAYGYTF. The DNA of the CDR3 is TGCAGTGCTAGACGTGCCTATGGCTACACCTTC.